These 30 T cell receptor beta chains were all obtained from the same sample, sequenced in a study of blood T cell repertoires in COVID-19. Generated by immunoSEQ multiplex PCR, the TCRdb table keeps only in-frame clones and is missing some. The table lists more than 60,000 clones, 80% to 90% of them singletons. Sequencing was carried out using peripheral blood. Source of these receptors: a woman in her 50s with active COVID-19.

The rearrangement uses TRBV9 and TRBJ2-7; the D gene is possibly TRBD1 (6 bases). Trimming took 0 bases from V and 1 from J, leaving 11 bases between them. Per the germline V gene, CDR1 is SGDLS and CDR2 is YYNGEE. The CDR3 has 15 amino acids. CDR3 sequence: CASSVAAGTSYEQYF. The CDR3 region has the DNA TGTGCCAGCAGCGTAGCGGCAGGGACATCCTACGAGCAGTACTTC.

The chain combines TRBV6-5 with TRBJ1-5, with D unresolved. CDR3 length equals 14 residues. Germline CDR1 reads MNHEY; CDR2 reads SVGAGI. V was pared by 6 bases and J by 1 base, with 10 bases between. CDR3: CASRADKSNQPQHF. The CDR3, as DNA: TGTGCCAGCAGGGCTGACAAGAGCAATCAGCCCCAGCATTTT.

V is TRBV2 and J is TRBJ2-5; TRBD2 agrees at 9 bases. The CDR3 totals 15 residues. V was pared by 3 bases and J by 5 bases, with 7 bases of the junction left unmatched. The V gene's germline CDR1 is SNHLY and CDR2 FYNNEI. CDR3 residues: CASSEIAGVDETQYF. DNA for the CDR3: TGTGCCAGCAGTGAGATAGCGGGAGTTGATGAGACCCAGTACTTC.

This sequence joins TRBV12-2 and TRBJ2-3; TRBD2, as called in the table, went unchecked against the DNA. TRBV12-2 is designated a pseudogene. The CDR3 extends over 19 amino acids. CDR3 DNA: TGTGCAAGTCGCTTCTTCGGACTAGCGGGGGGTCCAGAGACAGATACGCAGTATTTT. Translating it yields CASRFFGLAGGPETDTQYF.

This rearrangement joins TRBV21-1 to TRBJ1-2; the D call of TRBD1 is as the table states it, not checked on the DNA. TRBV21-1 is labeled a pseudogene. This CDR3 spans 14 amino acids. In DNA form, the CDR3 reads TGTGCCAGCAGCAGAACCCACAGGAACTATGGCTACACCTTC. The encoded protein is CASSRTHRNYGYTF.

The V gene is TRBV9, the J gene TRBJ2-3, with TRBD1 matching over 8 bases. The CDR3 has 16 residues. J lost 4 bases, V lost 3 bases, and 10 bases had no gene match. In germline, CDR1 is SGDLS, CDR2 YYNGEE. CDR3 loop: CASSAVGQVESDTQYF. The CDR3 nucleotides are TGTGCCAGCAGCGCCGTGGGACAGGTGGAGTCAGATACGCAGTATTTT.

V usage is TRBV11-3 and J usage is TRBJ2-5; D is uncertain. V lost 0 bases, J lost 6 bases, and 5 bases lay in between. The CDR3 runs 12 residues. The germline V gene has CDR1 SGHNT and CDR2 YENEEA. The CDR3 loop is CASSLDGQTQYF. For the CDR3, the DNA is TGTGCCAGCAGCTTAGATGGCCAGACCCAGTACTTC.

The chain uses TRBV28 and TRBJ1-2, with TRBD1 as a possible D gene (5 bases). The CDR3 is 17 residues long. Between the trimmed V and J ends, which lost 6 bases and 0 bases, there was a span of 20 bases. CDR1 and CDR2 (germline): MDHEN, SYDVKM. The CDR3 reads CASSQVGGSIANYGYTF. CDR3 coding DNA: TGTGCCAGCAGCCAAGTGGGGGGATCGATCGCTAACTATGGCTACACCTTC.

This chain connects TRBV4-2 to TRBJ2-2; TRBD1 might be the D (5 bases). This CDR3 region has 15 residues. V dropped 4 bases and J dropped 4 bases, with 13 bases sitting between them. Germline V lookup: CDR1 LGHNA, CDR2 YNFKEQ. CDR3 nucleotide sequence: TGTGCCAGCAGCCCGGCCCAGGGATCCACCGGGGAGCTGTTTTTT. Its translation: CASSPAQGSTGELFF.

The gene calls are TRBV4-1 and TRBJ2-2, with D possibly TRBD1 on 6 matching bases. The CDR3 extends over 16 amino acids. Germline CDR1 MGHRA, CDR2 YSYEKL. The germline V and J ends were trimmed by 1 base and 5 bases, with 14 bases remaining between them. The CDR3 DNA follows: TGCGCCAGCAGCCAAGTGGTGGGGGCAGGAACCGGGGAGCTGTTTTTT. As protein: CASSQVVGAGTGELFF.

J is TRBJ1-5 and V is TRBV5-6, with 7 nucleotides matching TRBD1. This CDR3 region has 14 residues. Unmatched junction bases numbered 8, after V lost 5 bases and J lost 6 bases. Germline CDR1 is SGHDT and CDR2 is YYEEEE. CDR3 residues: CASRLVAGGQPQHF. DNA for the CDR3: TGTGCCAGCAGACTGGTGGCAGGGGGTCAGCCCCAGCATTTT.

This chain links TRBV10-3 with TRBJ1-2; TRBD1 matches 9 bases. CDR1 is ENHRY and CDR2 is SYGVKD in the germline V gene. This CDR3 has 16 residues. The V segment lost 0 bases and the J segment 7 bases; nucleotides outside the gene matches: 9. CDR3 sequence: CAISESRQGGTSGYTF. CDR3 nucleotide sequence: TGTGCCATCAGTGAGTCGAGACAGGGGGGGACTAGTGGCTACACCTTC.

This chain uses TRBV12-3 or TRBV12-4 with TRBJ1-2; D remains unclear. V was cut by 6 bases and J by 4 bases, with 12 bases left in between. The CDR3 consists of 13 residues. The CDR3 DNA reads TGTGCCAGCAGCCTGGGCCTTGTCTATGGCTACACCTTC. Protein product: CASSLGLVYGYTF.

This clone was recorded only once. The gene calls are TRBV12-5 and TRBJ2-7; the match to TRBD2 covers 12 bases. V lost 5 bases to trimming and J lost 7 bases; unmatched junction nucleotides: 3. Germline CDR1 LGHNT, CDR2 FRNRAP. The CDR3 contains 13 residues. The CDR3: CASGLGTSGEQYF. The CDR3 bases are TGTGCTAGTGGTCTGGGGACTAGCGGGGAGCAGTACTTC.

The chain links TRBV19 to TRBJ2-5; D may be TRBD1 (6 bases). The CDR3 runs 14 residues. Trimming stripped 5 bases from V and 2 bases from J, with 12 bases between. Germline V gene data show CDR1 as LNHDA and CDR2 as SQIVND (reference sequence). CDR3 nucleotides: TGTGCCAGTAGTGTGACAGGCCGACAAGAGACCCAGTACTTC. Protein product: CASSVTGRQETQYF.

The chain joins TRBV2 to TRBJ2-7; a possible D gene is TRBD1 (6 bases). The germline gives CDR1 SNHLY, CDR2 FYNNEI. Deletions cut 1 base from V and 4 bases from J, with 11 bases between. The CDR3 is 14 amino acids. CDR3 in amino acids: CASSEGGGAYEQYF. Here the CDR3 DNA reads TGTGCCAGCAGTGAAGGAGGGGGAGCTTACGAGCAGTACTTC.

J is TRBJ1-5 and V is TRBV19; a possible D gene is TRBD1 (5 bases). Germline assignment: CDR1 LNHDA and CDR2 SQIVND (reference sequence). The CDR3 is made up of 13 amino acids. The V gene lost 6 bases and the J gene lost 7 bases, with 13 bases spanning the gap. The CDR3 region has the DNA TGTGCCAGTAGATTAGGGGAGGTCCAGCCCCAGCATTTT. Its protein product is CASRLGEVQPQHF. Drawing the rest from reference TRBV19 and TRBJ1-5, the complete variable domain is DGGITQSPKYLFRKEGQNVTLSCEQNLNHDAMYWYRQDPGQGLRLIYYSQIVNDFQKGDIAEGYSVSREKKESFPLTVTSAQKNPTAFYLCASRLGEVQPQHFGDGTRLSIL.

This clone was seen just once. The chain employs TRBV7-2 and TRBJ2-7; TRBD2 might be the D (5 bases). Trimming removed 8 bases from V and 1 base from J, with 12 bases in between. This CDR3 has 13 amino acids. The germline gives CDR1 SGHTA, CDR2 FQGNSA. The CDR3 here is CASRLGVSYEQYF. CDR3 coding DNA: TGTGCCAGCCGCCTGGGAGTTTCCTACGAGCAGTACTTC.

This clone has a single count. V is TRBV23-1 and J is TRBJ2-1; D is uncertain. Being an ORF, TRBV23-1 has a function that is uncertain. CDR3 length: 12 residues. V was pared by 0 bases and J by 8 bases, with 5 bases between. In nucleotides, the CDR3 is TGCGCCAGCAGTCAATCGGGCCATGAGCAGTTCTTC. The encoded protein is CASSQSGHEQFF.

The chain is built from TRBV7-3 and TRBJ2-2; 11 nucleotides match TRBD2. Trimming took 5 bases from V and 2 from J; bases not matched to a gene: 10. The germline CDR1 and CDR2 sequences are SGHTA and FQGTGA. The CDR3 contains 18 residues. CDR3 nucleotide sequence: TGTGCCAGCAGCCCCCCCGAGACTAGCGGGATAAACACCGGGGAGCTGTTTTTT. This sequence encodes CASSPPETSGINTGELFF.

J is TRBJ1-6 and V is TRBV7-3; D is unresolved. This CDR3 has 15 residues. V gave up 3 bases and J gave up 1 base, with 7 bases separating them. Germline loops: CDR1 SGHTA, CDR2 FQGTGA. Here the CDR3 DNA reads TGTGCCAGCAGCTTCGGCGGATCCTATAATTCACCCCTCCACTTT. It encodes CASSFGGSYNSPLHF.

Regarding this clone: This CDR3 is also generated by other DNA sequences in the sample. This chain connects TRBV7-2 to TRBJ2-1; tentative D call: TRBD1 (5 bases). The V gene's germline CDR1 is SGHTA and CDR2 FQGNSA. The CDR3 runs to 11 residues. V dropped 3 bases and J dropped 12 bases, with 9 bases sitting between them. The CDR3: CASSFRQGQFF. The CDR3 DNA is TGTGCCAGCAGCTTTAGGCAGGGGCAGTTCTTC. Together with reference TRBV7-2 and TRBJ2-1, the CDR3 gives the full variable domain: GAGVSQSPSNKVTEKGKDVELRCDPISGHTALYWYRQSLGQGLEFLIYFQGNSAPDKSGLPSDRFSAERTGGSVSTLTIQRTQQEDSAVYLCASSFRQGQFFGPGTRLTVL.

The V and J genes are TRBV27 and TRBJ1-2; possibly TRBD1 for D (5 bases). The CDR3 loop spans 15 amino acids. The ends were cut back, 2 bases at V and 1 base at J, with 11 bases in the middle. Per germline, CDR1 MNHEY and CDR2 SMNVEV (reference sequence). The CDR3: CASSLKFRVNYGYTF. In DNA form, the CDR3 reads TGTGCCAGCAGTTTAAAGTTCAGGGTTAACTATGGCTACACCTTC.

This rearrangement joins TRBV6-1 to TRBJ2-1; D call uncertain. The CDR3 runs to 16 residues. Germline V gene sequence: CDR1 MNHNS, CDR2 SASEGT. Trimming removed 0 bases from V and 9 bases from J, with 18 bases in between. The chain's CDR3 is CASSEAMGPLMSEQFF. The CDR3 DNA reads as TGTGCCAGCAGTGAAGCGATGGGCCCTCTGATGAGTGAGCAGTTCTTC.

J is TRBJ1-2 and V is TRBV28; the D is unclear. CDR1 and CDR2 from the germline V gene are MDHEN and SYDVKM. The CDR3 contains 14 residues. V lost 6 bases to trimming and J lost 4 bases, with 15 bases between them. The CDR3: CASSPPGVTYGYTF. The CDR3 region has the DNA TGTGCCAGCAGCCCGCCCGGAGTAACCTATGGCTACACCTTC.

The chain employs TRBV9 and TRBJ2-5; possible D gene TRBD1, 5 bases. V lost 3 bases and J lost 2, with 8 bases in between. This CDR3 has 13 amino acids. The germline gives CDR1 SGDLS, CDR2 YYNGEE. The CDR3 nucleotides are TGTGCCAGCAGCGGGACACCTCAAGAGACCCAGTACTTC. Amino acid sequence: CASSGTPQETQYF.

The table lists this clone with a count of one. The CDR3: CASSLDQDSREQYF. The CDR3 DNA reads as TGTGCCAGCAGCTTAGACCAGGACAGTCGGGAGCAGTACTTC. V and J are TRBV7-9 and TRBJ2-7, with a tentative D call TRBD1 (6 bases). Trimming left V 1 base short and J 7 bases short, with 14 bases between. This CDR3 is built from 14 residues. Germline V gives CDR1 SEHNR, CDR2 FQNEAQ (reference sequence).

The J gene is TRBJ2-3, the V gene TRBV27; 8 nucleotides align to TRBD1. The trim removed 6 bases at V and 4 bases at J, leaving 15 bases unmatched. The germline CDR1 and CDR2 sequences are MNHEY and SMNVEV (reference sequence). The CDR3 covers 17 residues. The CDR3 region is CASRPLWTGQVADTQYF. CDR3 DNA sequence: TGTGCCAGCAGACCCCTTTGGACAGGGCAAGTTGCAGATACGCAGTATTTT.

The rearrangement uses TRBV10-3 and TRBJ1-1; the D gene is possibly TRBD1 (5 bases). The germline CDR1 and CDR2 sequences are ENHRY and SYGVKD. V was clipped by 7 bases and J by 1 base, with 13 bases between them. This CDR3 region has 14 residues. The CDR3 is CAIKAGDPNTEAFF. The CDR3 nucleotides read TGTGCCATCAAGGCGGGGGATCCGAACACTGAAGCTTTCTTT.

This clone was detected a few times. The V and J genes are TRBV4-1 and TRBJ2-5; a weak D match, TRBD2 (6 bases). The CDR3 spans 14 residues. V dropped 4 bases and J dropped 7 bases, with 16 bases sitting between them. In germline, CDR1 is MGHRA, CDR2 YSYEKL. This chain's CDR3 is CASSPGPSGGTQYF. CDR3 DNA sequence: TGCGCCAGCAGCCCCGGACCATCCGGGGGGACCCAGTACTTC.